Below, 10 T cell receptor beta chains from the same sample are listed, as sequenced in a study of blood T cells in healthy people across ages. A second PCR, run for about 6 to 11 cycles, used a sample-barcoded 5' primer plus a J-beta primer mix. Each CDR3 protein gets one entry after TCRdb re-called the 5' RACE reads with MiXCR. Among about 1.7 million distinct CDR3 sequences listed, approximately 28% were seen once. Sequencing was done on a sample of blood. The source of these receptors is a woman in her twenties or thirties in good health.

This clonotype was detected only a few times. The chain carries TRBV9 and TRBJ2-3, with D possibly being TRBD1 (6 bases). V gave up 0 bases and J gave up 0 bases, with 14 bases separating them. CDR3 length: 17 amino acids. Per germline, CDR1 SGDLS and CDR2 YYNGEE. CDR3 nucleotide sequence: TGTGCCAGCAGCGTAGCGGGTCAGGGGTCTAGCACAGATACGCAGTATTTT. Amino acid sequence: CASSVAGQGSSTDTQYF.

The chain links TRBV25-1 to TRBJ1-6, with D perhaps matching TRBD1 (6 bases). V shed 6 bases and J shed 7 bases, with 19 bases lying between them. In germline, CDR1 is MGHDK, CDR2 SYGVNS. This CDR3 is 16 amino acids long. The CDR3 loop reads CASSEPHRDVNSPLHF. The CDR3 DNA is TGTGCCAGCAGCGAGCCGCACAGGGACGTCAATTCACCCCTCCACTTT.

This clonotype came up many times. J is TRBJ2-7 and V is TRBV7-9, with D possibly called TRBD1 or TRBD2 (5 bases each). Per the germline V gene, CDR1 is SEHNR and CDR2 is FQNEAQ (reference sequence). The CDR3 runs to 12 residues. V was trimmed by 2 bases and J by 5 bases, leaving 7 bases between them. CDR3 region: CASSLRDDEQYF. DNA of the CDR3: TGTGCCAGCAGCTTAAGGGACGACGAGCAGTACTTC.

The chain recombines TRBV4-1 with TRBJ2-3, with 8 bases that match TRBD2. CDR1 is MGHRA and CDR2 is YSYEKL in the germline V gene. V trimming: 1 base; J trimming: 4 bases; junction bases outside the gene matches: 4. This CDR3 has 15 residues. The CDR3 loop reads CASSQGGGPADTQYF. The CDR3 nucleotides read TGCGCCAGCAGCCAAGGCGGGGGGCCGGCAGATACGCAGTATTTT.

Comments on this clonotype: Being one base from a much bigger clone, this may be a read error. The gene calls are TRBV3-1 and TRBJ1-1; no clear D. CDR1 LGHDT and CDR2 YNNKEL come from the germline V gene (reference sequence). The CDR3 covers 14 residues. This CDR3 reads CVSSQRAEKTEAFF. The DNA of the CDR3 is TGTGTCAGCAGCCAACGGGCGGAGAAGACTGAAGCTTTCTTT.

J is TRBJ1-1 and V is TRBV12-3 or TRBV12-4; D is uncertain. V lost 5 bases, J lost 1 base, and 11 bases lay in between. This CDR3 spans 14 amino acids. The CDR3 bases are TGTGCCAGCAGTCGTTCGGATACGAACACTGAAGCTTTCTTT. Amino acids: CASSRSDTNTEAFF.

In its sample, this clonotype was seen many times. V usage is TRBV5-1 and J usage is TRBJ2-7; D might be TRBD2 (5 bases). The CDR3 loop spans 13 amino acids. V lost 3 bases and J lost 3, with 10 bases in between. The germline V gene has CDR1 SGHRS and CDR2 YFSETQ. The CDR3 sequence is CASSSVRDYEQYF. CDR3 DNA sequence: TGCGCCAGCAGCTCCGTCCGGGACTACGAGCAGTACTTC.

In this sample, this clonotype turned up a few times. The chain recombines TRBV2 with TRBJ1-5, with D tentatively TRBD1 (5 bases). Trimming removed 4 bases from V and 0 bases from J, with 10 bases in between. The CDR3 extends over 15 amino acids. Germline V gene sequence: CDR1 SNHLY, CDR2 FYNNEI. CDR3 loop: CASSGGGISNQPQHF. CDR3 bases: TGTGCCAGCAGTGGTGGGGGAATTAGCAATCAGCCCCAGCATTTT. The whole variable domain, filled in from reference TRBV2 and TRBJ1-5, reads EPEVTQTPSHQVTQMGQEVILRCVPISNHLYFYWYRQILGQKVEFLVSFYNNEISEKSEIFDDQFSVERPDGSNFTLKIRSTKLEDSAMYFCASSGGGISNQPQHFGDGTRLSIL.

Only one count was recorded for this clonotype. This chain links TRBV4-1 with TRBJ2-5, with D perhaps TRBD2 (5 bases). CDR1 and CDR2 (germline): MGHRA, YSYEKL. The V end was cut by 6 bases, the J end by 4 bases, with 18 bases between. The CDR3 has 15 amino acids. The CDR3 here is CASSRGSSGRETQYF. The CDR3 nucleotides are TGCGCCAGCAGTCGTGGATCATCGGGGAGAGAGACCCAGTACTTC.

This clonotype showed up just a few times. Written as DNA, the CDR3 is TGTGCCAGCAGCTTACGGACTTTGTACGAGCAGTACTTC. Its protein product is CASSLRTLYEQYF. The chain links TRBV5-5 to TRBJ2-5; a weak D match, TRBD2 (5 bases). The DNA end is a closer match to TRBJ2-7, so the J assignment may be wrong. CDR1 SGHKS and CDR2 YYEKEE come from the germline V gene (reference sequence). The CDR3 has 13 residues.